This passage covers 14 T cell receptor beta chains from one sample sequenced in a study of blood T cell repertoires in COVID-19 (dated by TCRdb to about 2020). Library preparation employed the immunoSEQ multiplex PCR assay. Sourced from immuneACCESS, this table was stored by TCRdb with only in-frame sequences that have V and J called. A share of the clones is absent; for the studies checked, an unresolved V gene accounts for under half, and the remainder has no known explanation. The sample data list approximately 76,000 clones, and around nine tenths of these were observed just once. About 1.9% of the sample rests with the top ten. Sequencing was done on a sample of peripheral blood. These receptors were taken from an older woman with acute or convalescent COVID-19.

This chain connects TRBV5-1 to TRBJ2-7, with TRBD2 as a possible D gene (7 bases). The germline gives CDR1 SGHRS, CDR2 YFSETQ. Trimming pared 4 bases from V and 4 bases from J, leaving 12 bases between. This CDR3 comprises 13 residues. CDR3 in amino acids: CASSGGAGYEQYF. The CDR3 DNA sequence: TGCGCCAGCAGCGGGGGGGCAGGGTACGAGCAGTACTTC.

The CDR3 sequence is CASSQDRLTSSGNTIYF. The CDR3, as DNA: TGCGCCAGCAGCCAAGATCGCCTCACGAGCTCTGGAAACACCATATATTTT. The chain employs TRBV4-3 and TRBJ1-3; D call uncertain. Trimming pared 0 bases from V and 0 bases from J, leaving 12 bases between. CDR1 and CDR2 (germline): LGHNA, YSLEER. The CDR3 covers 17 residues.

The chain links TRBV29-1 to TRBJ2-5; a weak D match, TRBD1 (6 bases). Germline V CDR1 and CDR2: SQVTM, ANQGSEA. V lost 7 bases and J lost 5, with 17 bases in between. The CDR3 consists of 13 residues. The CDR3 DNA sequence: TGCAGCGAGCGGACAGTGAGGGGGGAGACCCAGTACTTC. Translating gives CSERTVRGETQYF.

V is TRBV5-1 and J is TRBJ2-1; the D gene is possibly TRBD1 (5 bases). This CDR3 is 14 amino acids long. Per germline, CDR1 SGHRS and CDR2 YFSETQ. V was clipped by 0 bases and J by 8 bases, with 12 bases between them. The CDR3 sequence: CASSLGHQGDEQFF. The CDR3 bases are TGCGCCAGCAGCTTGGGGCACCAGGGTGATGAGCAGTTCTTC.

V usage is TRBV6-5 and J usage is TRBJ1-5; the D is unclear. Trimming stripped 2 bases from V and 2 bases from J, with 10 bases between. The CDR3 totals 15 residues. Germline loops: CDR1 MNHEY, CDR2 SVGAGI. CDR3 DNA: TGTGCCAGCAGTTACACAGCCGGGGGCAATCAGCCCCAGCATTTT. Protein sequence: CASSYTAGGNQPQHF.

This chain connects TRBV5-1 to TRBJ2-1; possible D gene TRBD1, 6 bases. V gave up 0 bases and J gave up 3 bases, with 19 bases separating them. Germline loops: CDR1 SGHRS, CDR2 YFSETQ. The CDR3 is made up of 18 amino acids. The CDR3, as DNA: TGCGCCAGCAGCTTGGTTGGGGCAGGGGCTACCATCTACAATGAGCAGTTCTTC. Amino acids: CASSLVGAGATIYNEQFF.

This chain connects TRBV2 to TRBJ1-1; a weak D match, TRBD1 (6 bases). The CDR3 extends over 13 amino acids. Trimming shortened V by 6 bases and J by 3 bases, and 11 bases separated the two germline ends. Germline lookup yields CDR1 SNHLY and CDR2 FYNNEI. DNA for the CDR3: TGTGCCAGCAGGACAGGAATGTACACTGAAGCTTTCTTT. It is translated as CASRTGMYTEAFF.

The J gene is TRBJ2-5, the V gene TRBV6-2 or TRBV6-3; 13 nucleotides line up with TRBD2. Trimming removed 4 bases from V and 4 bases from J; junction bases left unmatched: 12. The CDR3 covers 18 residues. CDR1 is MNHEY and CDR2 is SVGEGT in the germline V gene. In nucleotides, the CDR3 is TGTGCCAGCAGTTGGTCACTAGCGGGAGGGCCGGTAGGAGAGACCCAGTACTTC. It yields the protein CASSWSLAGGPVGETQYF.

V is TRBV3-1 (or the pseudogene TRBV3-2) and J is TRBJ1-2; the D gene is possibly TRBD1 (5 bases). The V gene lost 3 bases and the J gene lost 2 bases, with 10 bases spanning the gap. CDR1 LGHDT and CDR2 YNNKEL come from the germline V gene (reference sequence). This CDR3 region has 14 residues. The CDR3 reads CASSQSGANYGYTF. CDR3 DNA: TGTGCCAGCAGCCAGAGTGGGGCCAACTATGGCTACACCTTC.

For this clone: The identical CDR3 is also encoded by other nucleotide sequences in the sample. The chain joins TRBV7-2 to TRBJ2-7, with 8 bases lining up with TRBD1. Germline CDR1 SGHTA, CDR2 FQGNSA. V lost 6 bases, J lost 5 bases, and 15 bases stayed unmatched. The CDR3 contains 16 residues. CDR3 protein: CASSPGQGRRKDEQYF. The CDR3 bases are TGTGCCAGCAGTCCCGGACAGGGCCGGAGGAAGGACGAGCAGTACTTC.

This clone was seen just once. V is TRBV7-2 and J is TRBJ2-1; 9 bases align to TRBD2. The length of the CDR3 is 16 residues. J lost 8 bases, V lost 5 bases, and 13 bases had no gene match. CDR1 and CDR2 (germline): SGHTA, FQGNSA. Here the CDR3 reads CASSTPSGRFGDEQFF. The CDR3, as DNA: TGTGCCAGCAGCACACCGAGCGGGAGGTTTGGCGATGAGCAGTTCTTC.

This clone is a singleton in its sample. The chain joins TRBV28 to TRBJ2-7; 14 bases fit TRBD2. The CDR3 extends over 14 amino acids. V shed 6 bases, J shed 6 bases, and the junction held 4 bases outside the gene matches. Looked up from germline, CDR1 is MDHEN and CDR2 is SYDVKM. CDR3 protein: CASSLGLAGGEQYF. The CDR3, as DNA: TGTGCCAGCAGCCTCGGACTAGCGGGGGGCGAGCAGTACTTC.

The rearrangement links TRBV4-3 to TRBJ2-2, with 14 bases aligning to TRBD2. The CDR3 has 18 amino acids. With 8 bases clipped from V and 7 bases from J, the junction kept 15 bases outside the gene matches. Germline values: CDR1 LGHNA, CDR2 YSLEER. CDR3 sequence: CASGSGTSGSLFGGELFF. CDR3 nucleotide sequence: TGCGCCAGCGGCTCCGGGACTAGCGGGAGTTTGTTCGGCGGGGAGCTGTTTTTT.

The genes are TRBV13 and TRBJ1-1; D perhaps matches TRBD1 (5 bases). Germline CDR1 is PRHDT and CDR2 is FYEKMQ (reference sequence). The CDR3 covers 14 residues. V lost 6 bases and J 0 bases, leaving 11 bases between the germline ends. CDR3 sequence (DNA): TGTGCCAGCAGTGGGGGGGTCATGAACACTGAAGCTTTCTTT. Protein product: CASSGGVMNTEAFF.